The clone carrying this T cell receptor (beta chain) was detected a few times. Antigen specificity is unknown. TCRdb re-analysed the reads in MiXCR, keeping a single row per CDR3 protein. In the table there are about 310,000 distinct CDR3 sequences, about a sixth of which are singletons. The CDR3 runs to 16 residues. The J segment lost 1 base and the V segment lost 5 bases, leaving 8 bases of the junction unmatched. Germline V gene sequence: CDR1 SGHDN, CDR2 FVKESK. The record originates from a study of T cell repertoires in cytomegalovirus infection. Study-wide background: A matching HLA type, together with CMV infection, was signaled by public TCR beta signatures. Study outcomes and limitations: Totalled public TCR beta family frequency picked out people who carried CMV plus the relevant HLA. HLA-C-restricted TCR beta clonotypes specific for CMV led the ex vivo response.

This chain connects TRBV14 to TRBJ2-4; TRBD2 agrees at 7 bases. This sequence was found in a human donor in good health (CMV status not recorded). Some clones in this sample may be carry-over from other donors' samples. The sequenced material came from PBMCs. The CDR3 reads CASSTLASAAKNIQYF. The CDR3, as DNA: TGTGCCAGCAGCACACTAGCGTCGGCGGCCAAAAACATTCAGTACTTC.